One and the same sample provided the 15 T cell receptor beta chains below, sequenced in a study of STAT5B mutations in CD4+ large granular lymphocyte leukemia. Here immunoSEQ multiplex PCR was the method, and the copy in TCRdb shows in-frame clones only, minus some. Seen here are 35,000 or so clones, nearly 90% observed once, and the top ten hold roughly 3.2%. Material for sequencing was CD4+ T cells from blood buffy coats. The receptors originated from a human donor in good health.

The rearrangement links TRBV10-3 to TRBJ1-4, with TRBD1 matching over 7 bases. The V gene's germline CDR1 is ENHRY and CDR2 SYGVKD. The V gene end was trimmed by 8 bases and the J gene end by 6 bases; junction bases not matched to a gene: 9. This CDR3 contains 14 residues. CDR3 coding DNA: TGTGCCATCTCTCGGGACAGCGAATATGAAAAACTGTTTTTT. It translates to CAISRDSEYEKLFF.

Details on this clone: A read error may account for a junction end that differs from germline. The chain employs TRBV10-1 and TRBJ2-2; 12 positions match TRBD2. The germline gives CDR1 WNHNN, CDR2 SYGVQD (reference sequence). CDR3 size: 17 residues. In DNA form, the CDR3 reads TGCGCCAGCACTAAAGGGGGGCTAGCGGGAGGGGAACGGGGAGCTGTTTTT. Translation: CASTKGGLAGGERGAVF.

The gene calls are TRBV28 and TRBJ2-1, with TRBD1 matching 8 bases. The CDR3 loop spans 15 amino acids. Germline loops: CDR1 MDHEN, CDR2 SYDVKM. V lost 6 bases to trimming and J lost 8 bases; unmatched junction nucleotides: 12. DNA for the CDR3: TGTGCCAGCAGGCAGGGGACAGGAGAGTGGGATGAGCAGTTCTTC. Translated, it gives CASRQGTGEWDEQFF.

This chain connects TRBV11-2 to TRBJ2-7; TRBD1 might be the D (5 bases). The CDR3 is made up of 15 amino acids. Trimming cost V 1 base and J 1 base, with 11 bases left between them. Germline assignment: CDR1 SGHAT and CDR2 FQNNGV. CDR3 DNA: TGTGCCAGCAGCTTAGTATTACAGGTTTCCTACGAGCAGTACTTC. It translates to CASSLVLQVSYEQYF.

The V call is TRBV7-9, the J call TRBJ2-3; D unresolved. Germline V gives CDR1 SEHNR, CDR2 FQNEAQ (reference sequence). The CDR3 contains 15 residues. Trimming left V 5 bases short and J 6 bases short, with 18 bases between. The chain's CDR3 is CASSAPDLGTDTQYF. The CDR3 DNA follows: TGTGCCAGCAGCGCGCCGGACCTAGGTACTGATACGCAGTATTTT.

This chain uses TRBV11-2 with TRBJ1-1; unclear D gene. The CDR3 is 13 amino acids. Germline V gene sequence: CDR1 SGHAT, CDR2 FQNNGV. With 1 base removed from V and 1 base from J, the gap between germline ends came to 4 bases. For the CDR3, the DNA is TGTGCCAGCAGCTTAGCCCAGAACACTGAAGCTTTCTTT. Encoded protein: CASSLAQNTEAFF.

V is TRBV29-1 and J is TRBJ1-3; a possible D gene is TRBD1 (5 bases). The germline V and J ends were trimmed by 4 bases and 4 bases, with 5 bases remaining between them. The germline V gene encodes CDR1 SQVTM and CDR2 ANQGSEA. The length of the CDR3 is 11 residues. The CDR3 reads CSVAGGNTIYF. The CDR3, as DNA: TGCAGCGTTGCAGGGGGAAACACCATATATTTT.

The rearrangement uses TRBV11-3 and TRBJ2-3; D unclear. From germline, CDR1 is SGHNT and CDR2 YENEEA. CDR3 length equals 13 residues. With 5 bases removed from V and 4 bases from J, the gap between germline ends came to 10 bases. CDR3 residues: CASSRQLPDTQYF. The CDR3 nucleotides read TGTGCCAGCAGCCGACAACTTCCAGATACGCAGTATTTT. The variable domain in full, completed from reference TRBV11-3 and TRBJ2-3, reads EAGVVQSPRYKIIEKKQPVAFWCNPISGHNTLYWYLQNLGQGPELLIRYENEEAVDDSQLPKDRFSAERLKGVDSTLKIQPAELGDSAVYLCASSRQLPDTQYFGPGTRLTVL.

The rearrangement links TRBV7-3 to TRBJ2-7; D is perhaps TRBD1 (5 bases). V dropped 5 bases and J dropped 5 bases, with 16 bases sitting between them. The CDR3 is 14 amino acids. Germline-derived CDR1 and CDR2 are SGHTA and FQGTGA. For the CDR3, the DNA is TGTGCCAGCAGCCCAGGACATGGTCCCAACGAGCAGTACTTC. Translating it yields CASSPGHGPNEQYF.

The gene calls are TRBV19 and TRBJ2-3; D remains ambiguous. Germline V gene sequence: CDR1 LNHDA, CDR2 SQIVND (reference sequence). Trimming took off 5 bases at V and 1 base at J, with 13 bases between the two ends. The CDR3 length is 15 residues. The CDR3 reads CASSSAVGGTDTQYF. DNA for the CDR3: TGTGCCAGTAGTTCGGCGGTGGGTGGCACAGATACGCAGTATTTT.

The chain joins TRBV10-1 to TRBJ2-5, with D perhaps TRBD1 (5 bases). Germline CDR1 and CDR2: WNHNN and SYGVQD (reference sequence). The CDR3 loop spans 15 amino acids. Between the trimmed V and J ends, which lost 3 bases and 1 base, there was a span of 12 bases. The DNA of the CDR3 is TGCGCCAGCAGTGACCAGGGTGGGATCCAAGAGACCCAGTACTTC. Its protein product is CASSDQGGIQETQYF.

The chain is built from TRBV19 and TRBJ2-5, with 7 bases that match TRBD1. The CDR3 extends over 15 amino acids. Germline V CDR1 and CDR2: LNHDA, SQIVND (reference sequence). V trimming: 5 bases; J trimming: 5 bases; junction bases outside the gene matches: 11. CDR3 DNA: TGTGCCAGTAGTCCGTCCTTGACAGGGTCGGAGACCCAGTACTTC. Translating it yields CASSPSLTGSETQYF. The variable domain in full, with the rest retrieved from reference TRBV19 and TRBJ2-5, is DGGITQSPKYLFRKEGQNVTLSCEQNLNHDAMYWYRQDPGQGLRLIYYSQIVNDFQKGDIAEGYSVSREKKESFPLTVTSAQKNPTAFYLCASSPSLTGSETQYFGPGTRLLVL.

J is TRBJ2-7 and V is TRBV21-1. TRBV21-1 is labeled a pseudogene. The CDR3 sequence is 15 residues long. CDR3 nucleotide sequence: TGTGCCAGCAGCAAAGAGGACCCAGGAGATTGCGAGCAGTACTTC. Translated: CASSKEDPGDCEQYF.

This chain joins TRBV27 and TRBJ2-3; D is undetermined. The CDR3 covers 16 residues. Germline V gives CDR1 MNHEY, CDR2 SMNVEV (reference sequence). The V end was cut by 2 bases, the J end by 1 base, with 13 bases between. CDR3 residues: CASSLRNRLGTDTQYF. The DNA for the CDR3 is TGTGCCAGCAGTTTACGAAACCGATTAGGCACAGATACGCAGTATTTT.

This chain joins TRBV10-3 and TRBJ2-7; 8 nucleotides agree with TRBD2. The CDR3 sequence is 13 residues long. The V gene's germline CDR1 is ENHRY and CDR2 SYGVKD. Trimming removed 10 bases from V and 5 bases from J; junction bases left unmatched: 10. The CDR3 loop reads CATRTASGHEQYF. CDR3 in DNA: TGTGCCACCAGGACGGCTAGCGGGCACGAGCAGTACTTC.